This T cell receptor beta chain is from a study of beta chain features in type 1 diabetes listed by TCRdb under 2018. Background for the entire study: Patients and healthy donors did not differ in mean age, gender distribution, total cell number or subset yield. A total of some 100,000,000 sorted cells were examined across all samples, and a strong correlation was observed between cell number per subset and RNA yield. The study compared the TCRB repertoires of sorted circulating CD4+ T cell subsets in recently diagnosed type 1 diabetes patients with those in matched healthy donors. Naive and central memory subsets were obtained from all 28 donors, but regulatory and stem cell-like memory subsets were isolated from only 8 patients and about eight healthy donors.

The V end loses 7 bases and the J end loses 5 bases, and a stretch of 17 bases separates them. The CDR3 has 14 amino acids, counting the end cysteine and phenylalanine. Only the CDR3 portion is preserved as DNA: 42 bases, with reading frame beginning at the first base. For CDR1 and CDR2, the germline V gene (reference sequence) lists MNHEY and SMNVEV. What the study reported, not specific to this receptor: Type 1 diabetes patients showed a moderate but significant shortening of TCRB CDR3 length in all four CD4+ subsets. Because cDNA rather than genomic DNA was sequenced, highly expressing activated cells could have been over-represented, although no difference in activation and CD3 levels was found between groups. Naive, central memory and regulatory TCRB repertoires appeared more similar among patients than among healthy donors. Shorter templates might have been favored by PCR, but patient and control samples were amplified and corrected together, so both groups would have been affected equally by any skew. Fewer insertions and more nucleotide deletions at VDJ recombination sites were observed in patients with type 1 diabetes, implying thymic rearrangement abnormalities. HLA sub-analyses involved small numbers of individuals, so any influence of HLA type on TCRB rearrangement remained unresolved.

Each donor gave one peripheral blood draw, roughly 120 mL on average, collected into heparinised tubes. A BD FACSAria II and a panel including CD45RO, CCR7, CD25, CD127, CD95 and CD27 were used to sort naive, central memory, regulatory and stem cell-like memory CD4+ T cells. All sorted populations exceeded 95% purity. PBMCs were isolated immediately by Lymphoprep density gradient centrifugation and stained directly without culture. So that batch effects would be minimized, each experiment stained and sorted samples in pairs, pairing one healthy donor with one patient. To note about this clone: It has no known antigen specificity. Qualities for individual bases were not recorded, and no much larger clone is one base off.

The High Capacity cDNA Reverse Transcription Kit was used to reverse transcribe all of the isolated RNA, meaning that expressed TCRB transcripts were what got sequenced. Deep immunoSEQ sequencing was performed on naive, central memory and regulatory T cell samples, with an average of about 3.57 million total reads per sample. Sorted cells were lysed in RLT buffer and RNA was extracted with DNase-treated RNeasy Micro or Mini kits, depending on cell number. Each cell subset was processed on its own to prevent cross-contamination, while patient and healthy donor samples were processed together. Using the immunoSEQ multiplex PCR, TCRB sequences were amplified from cDNA into 87-bp fragments spanning the CDR3 region. The amplicons were sequenced using the Illumina HiSeq platform. Under the source paper's analysis protocol: PCR bias was computationally corrected using synthetic template baselines, reads within Hamming distance 2 were collapsed, and singletons that could not be merged were discarded. Reads were aligned to IMGT to assign V, D and J genes, CDR3 length, and insertions or deletions at six rearrangement sites. Within each subset, clonotype counts were normalized to the number of sorted cells before true diversity and Gini coefficients were calculated with the tcR R package. The overlap coefficient, calculated on TCRB nucleotide sequences, was used to quantify repertoire sharing. Out-of-frame TCRB sequences from naive cells were analyzed to stand in for the pre-selection repertoire. TCRdb re-hosts the immuneACCESS table, in-frame sequences only. Its copies lack some clones; in the studies checked, an unresolved V gene accounts for under half of them, and the cause for the rest is not known. The D gene and trimming were derived from the DNA, and the V and J assignments and clone size from that table. The sample records some 700,000 clones, 13% of which are singletons. Less than 0.025% of the sample comes from the top ten.

The TCR originated in a man aged 18 to 30 with type 1 diabetes. Material: naive CD4+ T cells from blood. The meaning of the sample's cell subset or site label: true naive CD4+ T cells. This chain is built from TRBV27 and TRBJ1-1, with no confidently assigned D gene. The nucleotide sequence reads as follows: TGTGCCAGCAAACCGCCTGAGAGAGGGACTGAAGCTTTCTTT. It specifies CASKPPERGTEAFF.